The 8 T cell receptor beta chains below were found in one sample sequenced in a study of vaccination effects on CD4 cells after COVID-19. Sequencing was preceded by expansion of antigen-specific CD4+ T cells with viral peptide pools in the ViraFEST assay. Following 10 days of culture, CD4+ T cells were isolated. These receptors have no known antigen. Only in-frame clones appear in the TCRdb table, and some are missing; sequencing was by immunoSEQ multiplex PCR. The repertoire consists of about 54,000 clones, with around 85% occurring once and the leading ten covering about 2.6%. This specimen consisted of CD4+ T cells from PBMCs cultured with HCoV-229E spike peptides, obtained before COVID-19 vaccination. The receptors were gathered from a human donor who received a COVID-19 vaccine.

The CDR3 here is CASSGANPLSEQYV. CDR3 sequence (DNA): TGTGCCAGCAGTGGAGCTAACCCGCTTTCCGAGCAGTACGTC. This rearrangement joins TRBV6-1 to TRBJ2-7; no firm D call. The V gene lost 4 bases and the J gene lost 6 bases, with 16 bases spanning the gap. The CDR3 has 14 residues. Germline V gives CDR1 MNHNS, CDR2 SASEGT.

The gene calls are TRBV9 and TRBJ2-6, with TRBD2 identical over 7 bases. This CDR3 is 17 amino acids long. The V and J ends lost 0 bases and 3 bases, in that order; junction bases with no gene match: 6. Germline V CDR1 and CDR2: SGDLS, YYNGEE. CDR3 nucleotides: TGTGCCAGCAGCGTAGGGGGGACGGGAGGTGGGGCCAACGTCCTGACTTTC. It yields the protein CASSVGGTGGGANVLTF.

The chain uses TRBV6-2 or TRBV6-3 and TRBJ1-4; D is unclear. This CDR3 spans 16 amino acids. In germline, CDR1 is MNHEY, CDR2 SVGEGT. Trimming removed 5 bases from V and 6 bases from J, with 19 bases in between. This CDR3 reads CASSTSAGRRDEKLFF. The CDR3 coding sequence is TGTGCCAGCAGTACGTCCGCGGGTCGACGGGATGAAAAACTGTTTTTT.

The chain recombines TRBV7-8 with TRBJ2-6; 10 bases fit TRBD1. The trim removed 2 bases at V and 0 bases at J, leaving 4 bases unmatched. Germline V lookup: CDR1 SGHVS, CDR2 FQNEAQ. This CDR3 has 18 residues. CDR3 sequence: CASSLRDRGISGANVLTF. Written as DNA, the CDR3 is TGTGCCAGCAGCTTAAGGGACAGGGGAATCTCTGGGGCCAACGTCCTGACTTTC.

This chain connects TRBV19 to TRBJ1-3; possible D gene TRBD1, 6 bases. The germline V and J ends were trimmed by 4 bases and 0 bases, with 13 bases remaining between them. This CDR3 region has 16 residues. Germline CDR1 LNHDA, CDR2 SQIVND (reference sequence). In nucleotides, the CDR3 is TGTGCCAGTAGTAAGGGGGGACCCAGCTCTGGAAACACCATATATTTT. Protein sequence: CASSKGGPSSGNTIYF.

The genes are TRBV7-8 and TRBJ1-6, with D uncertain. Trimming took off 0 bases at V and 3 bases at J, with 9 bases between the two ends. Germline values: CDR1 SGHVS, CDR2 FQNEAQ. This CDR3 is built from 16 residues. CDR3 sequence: CASSLALGNYNSPLHF. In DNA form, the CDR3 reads TGTGCCAGCAGCTTAGCGTTAGGGAACTATAATTCACCCCTCCACTTT.

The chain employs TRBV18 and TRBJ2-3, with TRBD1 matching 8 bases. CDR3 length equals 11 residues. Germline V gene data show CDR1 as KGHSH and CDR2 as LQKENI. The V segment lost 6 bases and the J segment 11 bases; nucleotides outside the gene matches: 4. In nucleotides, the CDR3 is TGTGCCAGCTCGGACAGGGTCGAGCAGTATTTT. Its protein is CASSDRVEQYF.

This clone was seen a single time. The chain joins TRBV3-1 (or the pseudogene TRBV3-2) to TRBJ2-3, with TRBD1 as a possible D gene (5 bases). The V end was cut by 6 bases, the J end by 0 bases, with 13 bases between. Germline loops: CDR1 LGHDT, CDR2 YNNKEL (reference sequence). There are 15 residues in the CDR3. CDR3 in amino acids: CASSRQPTSTDTQYF. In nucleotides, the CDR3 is TGTGCCAGCAGTCGACAGCCGACTAGCACAGATACGCAGTATTTT.